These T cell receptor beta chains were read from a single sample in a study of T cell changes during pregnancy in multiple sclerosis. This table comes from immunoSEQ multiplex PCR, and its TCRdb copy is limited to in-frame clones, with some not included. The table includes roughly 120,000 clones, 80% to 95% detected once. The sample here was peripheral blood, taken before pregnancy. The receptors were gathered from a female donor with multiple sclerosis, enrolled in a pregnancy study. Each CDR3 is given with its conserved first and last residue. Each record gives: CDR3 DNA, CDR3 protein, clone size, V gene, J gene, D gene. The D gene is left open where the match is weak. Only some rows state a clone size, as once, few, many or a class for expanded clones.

CDR3nt: TGTGCCAGCAGCGGTGGGACTGCCGCGAACACCGGGGAGCTGTTTTTT
CDR3aa: CASSGGTAANTGELFF
abundance: .
v_gene: TRBV9
j_gene: TRBJ2-2
d_gene: .

CDR3nt: TGTGCCAGCAGCTCAGGGGGGACACAGAACGCTGAAGCTTTCTTT
CDR3aa: CASSSGGTQNAEAFF
abundance: .
v_gene: TRBV9
j_gene: TRBJ1-1
d_gene: TRBD1

CDR3nt: TGTGCCAGTAGTATCGGGTTTGGAAACACCATATATTTT
CDR3aa: CASSIGFGNTIYF
abundance: .
v_gene: TRBV19
j_gene: TRBJ1-3
d_gene: .

CDR3nt: TGTGCCTGGAGAACCGGGTCCGCACAGCCCCAGCATTTT
CDR3aa: CAWRTGSAQPQHF
abundance: .
v_gene: TRBV30
j_gene: TRBJ1-5
d_gene: .

CDR3nt: TGTGCCAGCAGCTCAACCGGGACTGGGTCTAGCGGGGAGCTGTTTTTT
CDR3aa: CASSSTGTGSSGELFF
abundance: .
v_gene: TRBV5-4
j_gene: TRBJ2-2
d_gene: .

CDR3nt: TGTGCCAGCAGCTTCTGGCCCGGGACAGAGAACGAGCAGTACTTC
CDR3aa: CASSFWPGTENEQYF
abundance: .
v_gene: TRBV5-5
j_gene: TRBJ2-7
d_gene: TRBD1

CDR3nt: TGTGCCTGGAGTGTACAGCTCTCTGGAAACACCATATATTTT
CDR3aa: CAWSVQLSGNTIYF
abundance: .
v_gene: TRBV30
j_gene: TRBJ1-3
d_gene: .

CDR3nt: TGCGCCAGCAGCATTGCGGGGCCTGGGACAGATACGCAGTATTTT
CDR3aa: CASSIAGPGTDTQYF
abundance: .
v_gene: TRBV5-1
j_gene: TRBJ2-3
d_gene: .

CDR3nt: TGTGCCAGCAGCGTAGGCATGGGGCTAGAGGGCTACACCTTC
CDR3aa: CASSVGMGLEGYTF
abundance: .
v_gene: TRBV9
j_gene: TRBJ1-2
d_gene: .

CDR3nt: TGTGCCACCAGCAGAGCCCGGACAGGGAACACCGGGGAGCTGTTTTTT
CDR3aa: CATSRARTGNTGELFF
abundance: .
v_gene: TRBV15
j_gene: TRBJ2-2
d_gene: TRBD1

CDR3nt: TGTGCCAGTAGTAGTCCGGGGTTGAACACTGAAGCTTTCTTT
CDR3aa: CASSSPGLNTEAFF
abundance: .
v_gene: TRBV19
j_gene: TRBJ1-1
d_gene: .

CDR3nt: TGTGCCAGCACCAGGTCGGGGGCTAACTATGGCTACACCTTC
CDR3aa: CASTRSGANYGYTF
abundance: .
v_gene: TRBV6-1
j_gene: TRBJ1-2
d_gene: .

CDR3nt: TGTGCCAGCAGTCACTCCCGCGCGGGAGCAGGCGCTTTGTATACGCAGTATTTT
CDR3aa: CASSHSRAGAGALYTQYF
abundance: .
v_gene: TRBV28
j_gene: TRBJ2-3
d_gene: TRBD2

CDR3nt: TGTGCCAGCAGCTATCAGGGACTAGCAGGAACAGATACGCAGTATTTT
CDR3aa: CASSYQGLAGTDTQYF
abundance: .
v_gene: TRBV7-2
j_gene: TRBJ2-3
d_gene: TRBD2

CDR3nt: TGTGCCAGCAGCTTAGGAGCAGGGAGGACTGAAGCTTTCTTT
CDR3aa: CASSLGAGRTEAFF
abundance: .
v_gene: TRBV11-2
j_gene: TRBJ1-1
d_gene: .

CDR3nt: TGTGCCAGCAGCGTAGACGGGAGAGGTCAGCCCCAGCATTTT
CDR3aa: CASSVDGRGQPQHF
abundance: .
v_gene: TRBV9
j_gene: TRBJ1-5
d_gene: .

CDR3nt: TGTGCCAGCAGCCACGGACAGGGTGGCGAGCAGTACTTC
CDR3aa: CASSHGQGGEQYF
abundance: once
v_gene: TRBV7-9
j_gene: TRBJ2-7
d_gene: TRBD1

CDR3nt: TGTGCCAGCAGCGTAAGCGGCGGGGGGGCGATAGATACGCAGTATTTT
CDR3aa: CASSVSGGGAIDTQYF
abundance: .
v_gene: TRBV9
j_gene: TRBJ2-3
d_gene: TRBD2

CDR3nt: TGTGCCAGCAGTCCCACAGGGGGTTATGGCTACACCTTC
CDR3aa: CASSPTGGYGYTF
abundance: .
v_gene: TRBV6-5
j_gene: TRBJ1-2
d_gene: TRBD1

CDR3nt: TGTGCCTGGAGTGAAAAACTAGCGGGTTCGAGCGAGCAGTACTTC
CDR3aa: CAWSEKLAGSSEQYF
abundance: .
v_gene: TRBV30
j_gene: TRBJ2-7
d_gene: TRBD2

CDR3nt: TGTGCCAGCAGCTCTCCTAGAGGAAACACTGAAGCTTTCTTT
CDR3aa: CASSSPRGNTEAFF
abundance: once
v_gene: TRBV5-5
j_gene: TRBJ1-1
d_gene: .

CDR3nt: TGTGCCAGCAGCCGTGGGACAGGGGACTATGGCTACACCTTC
CDR3aa: CASSRGTGDYGYTF
abundance: .
v_gene: TRBV6-5
j_gene: TRBJ1-2
d_gene: TRBD1

CDR3nt: TGTGCCAGCAAAGCGGACAGGTCTTGGTTTGGGGGCTACACCTTC
CDR3aa: CASKADRSWFGGYTF
abundance: .
v_gene: TRBV6-4
j_gene: TRBJ1-2
d_gene: TRBD1

CDR3nt: TGTGCCAGCAGGCCCACGGGCGGGGCCGGGGCCGGGGAGCTGTTTTTT
CDR3aa: CASRPTGGAGAGELFF
abundance: .
v_gene: TRBV14
j_gene: TRBJ2-2
d_gene: .

CDR3nt: TGTGCCAGCAGCTCGTTAGACAGGTTGGAGGCCTACGAGCAGTACTTC
CDR3aa: CASSSLDRLEAYEQYF
abundance: .
v_gene: TRBV5-6
j_gene: TRBJ2-7
d_gene: .

CDR3nt: TGTGCCAGCAGATTGGACTCACTTATACGCACAGATACGCAGTATTTT
CDR3aa: CASRLDSLIRTDTQYF
abundance: .
v_gene: TRBV7-2
j_gene: TRBJ2-3
d_gene: .

CDR3nt: TGTGCCAGCAGCCAAGGAGGAAGCCATGGCTACACCTTC
CDR3aa: CASSQGGSHGYTF
abundance: .
v_gene: TRBV4-2
j_gene: TRBJ1-2
d_gene: .

CDR3nt: TGCACCAGCACCCGGGACTACGAGCAGTACTTC
CDR3aa: CTSTRDYEQYF
abundance: once
v_gene: TRBV1
j_gene: TRBJ2-7
d_gene: .

CDR3nt: TGCGCCAGCAGCCGTGACTATGGCTACACCTTC
CDR3aa: CASSRDYGYTF
abundance: few
v_gene: TRBV5-1
j_gene: TRBJ1-2
d_gene: .

CDR3nt: TGTGCCAGCAGTGCCCGGACAGGGCACTATGGCTACACCTTC
CDR3aa: CASSARTGHYGYTF
abundance: .
v_gene: TRBV2
j_gene: TRBJ1-2
d_gene: TRBD1

CDR3nt: TGTGCCAGCAACGATCCCCAGCGGGGATACAATGAGCAGTTCTTC
CDR3aa: CASNDPQRGYNEQFF
abundance: once
v_gene: TRBV7-9
j_gene: TRBJ2-1
d_gene: TRBD2

CDR3nt: TGTGCCACCAGCAGAGGAAACAGGCAAGGAAACACCATATATTTT
CDR3aa: CATSRGNRQGNTIYF
abundance: .
v_gene: TRBV15
j_gene: TRBJ1-3
d_gene: .

CDR3nt: TGTGCCAGCAGTTTAGGCAGCACAGATACGCAGTATTTT
CDR3aa: CASSLGSTDTQYF
abundance: .
v_gene: TRBV28
j_gene: TRBJ2-3
d_gene: .

CDR3nt: TGTGCCAGCAGTAAGGAGTCGGGGAACACTGAAGCTTTCTTT
CDR3aa: CASSKESGNTEAFF
abundance: .
v_gene: TRBV6-4
j_gene: TRBJ1-1
d_gene: .

CDR3nt: TGTGCCAGTAGTAGTGGTAGCGGGGGCACAGATACGCAGTATTTT
CDR3aa: CASSSGSGGTDTQYF
abundance: .
v_gene: TRBV19
j_gene: TRBJ2-3
d_gene: TRBD2

CDR3nt: TGTGCCAGCAGTGGAGCTAGCGGGAGGTTGTACGAGCAGTACTTC
CDR3aa: CASSGASGRLYEQYF
abundance: .
v_gene: TRBV6-1
j_gene: TRBJ2-7
d_gene: TRBD2

CDR3nt: TGTGCCTGGAGTAATGGGGGGAATGGAAACACCATATATTTT
CDR3aa: CAWSNGGNGNTIYF
abundance: .
v_gene: TRBV30
j_gene: TRBJ1-3
d_gene: .

CDR3nt: TGTGCCAGCAGTCCGATTTCTAGGGCTAGCGGGAGATCATATGAGCAGTTCTTC
CDR3aa: CASSPISRASGRSYEQFF
abundance: .
v_gene: TRBV28
j_gene: TRBJ2-1
d_gene: TRBD2

CDR3nt: TGTGCCAGCTCACCCTTGGGGGACATCAACACTGAAGCTTTCTTT
CDR3aa: CASSPLGDINTEAFF
abundance: once
v_gene: TRBV18
j_gene: TRBJ1-1
d_gene: .

CDR3nt: TGCGCCAGCAGCCAAGGGACAGGGGGCTGGGTGACCCAGTACTTC
CDR3aa: CASSQGTGGWVTQYF
abundance: .
v_gene: TRBV4-1
j_gene: TRBJ2-5
d_gene: TRBD1

CDR3nt: TGTGCCTGGAAAGGGGGCAGGAACACTGAAGCTTTCTTT
CDR3aa: CAWKGGRNTEAFF
abundance: .
v_gene: TRBV30
j_gene: TRBJ1-1
d_gene: TRBD1

CDR3nt: TGTGCCAGTAGTATGGTGGCTAGCCTAAGCACAGATACGCAGTATTTT
CDR3aa: CASSMVASLSTDTQYF
abundance: .
v_gene: TRBV19
j_gene: TRBJ2-3
d_gene: .

CDR3nt: TGTGCCAGCAGCTCCGGACAGGTCTCTGGAAACACCATATATTTT
CDR3aa: CASSSGQVSGNTIYF
abundance: .
v_gene: TRBV11-2
j_gene: TRBJ1-3
d_gene: TRBD1

CDR3nt: TGTGCCAGCAGCCACGCCCCGGCAGATACGCAGTATTTT
CDR3aa: CASSHAPADTQYF
abundance: .
v_gene: TRBV7-3
j_gene: TRBJ2-3
d_gene: .

CDR3nt: TGTGCCAGCAGCCAGCTAACCGGGACAGGGGGCTACGAGCAGTACTTC
CDR3aa: CASSQLTGTGGYEQYF
abundance: .
v_gene: TRBV4-2
j_gene: TRBJ2-7
d_gene: TRBD1

CDR3nt: TGTGCCAGCAGCCGGACAGGGGAGTACGGTGAGCAGTTCTTC
CDR3aa: CASSRTGEYGEQFF
abundance: .
v_gene: TRBV7-3
j_gene: TRBJ2-1
d_gene: TRBD1

CDR3nt: TGTGCCAGCAGTGGGGATTTAAAGGTTGCAGGGGTGGAAGGCTACACCTTC
CDR3aa: CASSGDLKVAGVEGYTF
abundance: .
v_gene: TRBV2
j_gene: TRBJ1-2
d_gene: .

CDR3nt: TGTGCCAGCTCACCTACCGGTGCGGTGGGGACATACGAGCAGTACTTC
CDR3aa: CASSPTGAVGTYEQYF
abundance: .
v_gene: TRBV18
j_gene: TRBJ2-7
d_gene: .

CDR3nt: TGTGCCAGTAGTTCCCCCGGGACACCTAATAACTATGGCTACACCTTC
CDR3aa: CASSSPGTPNNYGYTF
abundance: .
v_gene: TRBV19
j_gene: TRBJ1-2
d_gene: .

CDR3nt: TGTGCCAGCAGCATCTATACCGGGACACCGAACACTGAAGCTTTCTTT
CDR3aa: CASSIYTGTPNTEAFF
abundance: .
v_gene: TRBV11-2
j_gene: TRBJ1-1
d_gene: .

CDR3nt: TGTGCCAGCTCACCAGTGGCAGAGAACACTGAAGCTTTCTTT
CDR3aa: CASSPVAENTEAFF
abundance: .
v_gene: TRBV18
j_gene: TRBJ1-1
d_gene: .